One sample yielded the 13 T cell receptor beta chains listed below, sequenced in a study of blood T cells in healthy people across ages. A second PCR, run for about 6 to 12 cycles, used a sample-barcoded 5' primer plus a J-beta primer mix. Each CDR3 protein gets one entry after TCRdb re-called the 5' RACE reads with MiXCR. The sample holds around 1,000,000 distinct CDR3 sequences, 25% seen once. The same sample was also used in a study of T cells of mothers and their children.

The source material was blood. These receptors were obtained from a girl aged 2-10 years in good health.

V and J are TRBV9 and TRBJ2-2; no definite D call. Germline CDR1 is SGDLS and CDR2 is YYNGEE. Trimming took 0 bases from V and 2 from J, leaving 5 bases between them. The CDR3 loop spans 14 amino acids. For the CDR3, the DNA is TGTGCCAGCAGCGTAGGGGTAAACACCGGGGAGCTGTTTTTT. This codes for CASSVGVNTGELFF. Based on the CDR3 plus reference TRBV9 and TRBJ2-2, the full variable domain is DSGVTQTPKHLITATGQRVTLRCSPRSGDLSVYWYQQSLDQGLQFLIQYYNGEERAKGNILERFSAQQFPDLHSELNLSSLELGDSALYFCASSVGVNTGELFFGEGSRLTVL.

This clonotype was recorded a few times. This chain joins TRBV28 and TRBJ2-5, with D possibly matching TRBD1 (5 bases). CDR1 is MDHEN, CDR2 SYDVKM, per germline. The V and J ends lost 1 base and 3 bases respectively, with 9 bases between them. The CDR3 has 14 residues. The CDR3 DNA is TGTGCCAGCAGTTTATTCAGGGATGAAGAGACCCAGTACTTC. Amino acids: CASSLFRDEETQYF.

This clonotype was counted between two and nine times. The chain recombines TRBV20-1 with TRBJ2-1; D is possibly TRBD2 (5 bases). This CDR3 comprises 16 residues. Germline V CDR1 and CDR2: DFQATT, SNEGSKA (reference sequence). V gave up 4 bases and J gave up 0 bases, with 16 bases separating them. Here the CDR3 DNA reads TGCAGTGCTAACTCGTGGGTAGCGAGCTCCTACAATGAGCAGTTCTTC. Protein sequence: CSANSWVASSYNEQFF.

This clonotype was seen a handful of times. J is TRBJ2-5 and V is TRBV2; 7 bases match TRBD1. The V gene's germline CDR1 is SNHLY and CDR2 FYNNEI. The CDR3 covers 15 residues. V trimming: 6 bases; J trimming: 0 bases; junction bases outside the gene matches: 7. The CDR3 here is CASSPTGPYQETQYF. The CDR3 DNA sequence: TGTGCCAGCAGCCCGACAGGGCCGTACCAAGAGACCCAGTACTTC.

This rearrangement joins TRBV20-1 to TRBJ1-1, with D unclear. CDR3 size: 13 residues. V lost 2 bases and J lost 0, with 7 bases in between. Germline V gene data show CDR1 as DFQATT and CDR2 as SNEGSKA (reference sequence). The CDR3 sequence: CSARSVMNTEAFF. CDR3 DNA sequence: TGCAGTGCTAGAAGTGTCATGAACACTGAAGCTTTCTTT.

The sample holds a few counts of this clonotype. The chain recombines TRBV7-3 with TRBJ2-3; 10 positions match TRBD2. The CDR3 spans 16 residues. V gave up 1 base and J gave up 2 bases; unmatched junction bases: 3. Germline V gene sequence: CDR1 SGHTA, CDR2 FQGTGA. DNA of the CDR3: TGTGCCAGCAGCTTAAGAGCGGGAGGGTTCACAGATACGCAGTATTTT. Its translation: CASSLRAGGFTDTQYF.

This clonotype was observed a handful of times. This chain connects TRBV20-1 to TRBJ2-7; 11 bases map to TRBD2. J gave up 6 bases and V 6 bases, and 7 bases lay outside the gene matches. CDR1 DFQATT and CDR2 SNEGSKA come from the germline V gene (reference sequence). This CDR3 comprises 13 residues. The CDR3 protein is CSAALAGVTEQYF. Here the CDR3 DNA reads TGCAGTGCGGCACTAGCGGGAGTAACCGAGCAGTACTTC.

This clonotype was picked up a small number of times. The gene calls are TRBV5-1 and TRBJ2-1; 7 positions agree with TRBD2. Per germline, CDR1 SGHRS and CDR2 YFSETQ. The V gene end was trimmed by 3 bases and the J gene end by 6 bases; junction bases not matched to a gene: 15. The CDR3 contains 17 residues. This CDR3 reads CASSSMIRLGGFNEQFF. CDR3 coding DNA: TGCGCCAGCAGCTCGATGATCCGTCTGGGAGGGTTCAATGAGCAGTTCTTC.

The CDR3 nucleotides read TGTGCCATCGGGCAAGGGGAGACCCAGTACTTC. The encoded protein is CAIGQGETQYF. The chain combines TRBV10-3 with TRBJ2-5; D unresolved. Trimming stripped 8 bases from V and 5 bases from J, with 9 bases between. The CDR3 is 11 amino acids. Germline values: CDR1 ENHRY, CDR2 SYGVKD.

CDR3 region: CASSHPGGGEKLFF. The CDR3 region has the DNA TGTGCCAGCAGCCACCCAGGGGGCGGTGAAAAACTGTTTTTT. The rearrangement joins TRBV3-1 to TRBJ1-4, with TRBD1 matching 8 bases. The CDR3 contains 14 residues. Trimming took 3 bases from V and 7 from J; bases not matched to a gene: 4. CDR1 LGHDT and CDR2 YNNKEL come from the germline V gene (reference sequence).

This clonotype was recorded a few times. This rearrangement joins TRBV7-2 to TRBJ2-2; 8 positions agree with TRBD1. CDR1 is SGHTA, CDR2 FQGNSA, per germline. This CDR3 has 16 amino acids. V shed 5 bases and J 5 bases; nucleotides not matched to a gene: 10. For the CDR3, the DNA is TGTGCCAGCAGCCGACTCAGGGGGCTCGGGACCGGGGAGCTGTTTTTT. Amino acid sequence: CASSRLRGLGTGELFF.

The CDR3 nucleotides are TGTGCCACACAGCGTATAAACAATGAGCAGTTCTTC. Its translation: CATQRINNEQFF. The chain recombines TRBV7-9 with TRBJ2-1; D unclear. In germline, CDR1 is SEHNR, CDR2 FQNEAQ (reference sequence). V shed 10 bases and J shed 5 bases, with 12 bases lying between them. The CDR3 contains 12 residues.

V gene TRBV29-1 combines with J gene TRBJ2-7, with TRBD1 matching over 7 bases. Germline V lookup: CDR1 SQVTM, CDR2 ANQGSEA. There are 11 residues in the CDR3. Losses at the gene ends were 6 bases for V and 6 bases for J; bases not matched to a gene: 5. CDR3 DNA sequence: TGCAGCGTGGATACAGGGGCCGAGCAGTACTTC. Encoded protein: CSVDTGAEQYF.